Here is one TCR beta chain with its context. As yet, its antigen is unknown. This entry comes from a study of glioma-infiltrating T cells after dendritic cell vaccination. Deletions cut 3 bases from V and 0 bases from J, with 9 bases between. The CDR3 is 14 amino acids. Germline V gene lookup returns CDR1 SGHAT and CDR2 FQNNGV. Data came from immunoSEQ multiplex PCR; TCRdb stores just in-frame clones and leaves some out. Seen here are about 92,000 clones, about nine tenths observed once, and the top ten hold approximately 14%. Findings and caveats of the study: The cohort had few patients with full blood and tumor sets.

The V and J genes are TRBV11-2 and TRBJ2-7; D unresolved. This clonotype was obtained from a human donor with glioblastoma. The sample consisted of blood, taken before dendritic cell vaccination. CDR3 sequence reads: CASSLRFGSYEQYF. The CDR3 region has the DNA TGTGCCAGCAGCTTGCGGTTTGGCTCCTACGAGCAGTACTTC.